This T cell receptor (beta chain) was captured in a study of graft-versus-host responses after intestinal transplantation. At the level of the study: Anti-thymocyte globulin induction was given to all recipients, followed by tacrolimus and steroids for roughly 3 years. The study's findings and limits: Where graft-donor T cell macrochimerism was present, patients had high graft-versus-host to host-versus-graft clonal ratios in allografts. With peak circulating GvH clone levels came an association with early post-transplant HvG declines.

The data were produced by immunoSEQ multiplex PCR, yet TCRdb's version contains in-frame clones alone and is incomplete. The sample lists approximately 90,000 clones, approximately 78% occurring once. About this clone itself: As yet, its antigen is unknown. A read error may account for a junction end that differs from germline.

This clonotype was obtained from a human donor who received an intestinal transplant. Sequencing was performed on unstimulated CD4+ T cells sorted from spleen or lymph node cells, taken before intestinal transplant.

The CDR3 loop is CASSYNSQAGEDF. CDR3 bases: TGTGCCAGCAGCTATAATTCCCAGGCGGGCGAAGACTTT. The chain joins TRBV5-5 to TRBJ1-6; D is uncertain. Per the germline V gene, CDR1 is SGHKS and CDR2 is YYEKEE (reference sequence). This CDR3 is 13 amino acids long.